This T cell receptor beta chain was captured in a study of blood T cell repertoires in COVID-19. This clone has more than one count but fewer than ten. As handled by the study authors: Estimated nucleated cell counts came from reference gene primer amplification. Profiled with immunoSEQ multiplex PCR; TCRdb holds only in-frame clones, not every one. V, J and clone size are taken as reported in that table, and D and trimming were inferred from the DNA itself. Seen here are 25,000 or so clones, approximately 83% observed once, and the top ten hold more than 60%. The CDR3 totals 14 residues. V was clipped by 0 bases and J by 6 bases, with 12 bases between them. Germline assignment: CDR1 MNHEY and CDR2 SVGAGI.

This TCR derives from a man aged 65 to 79 with acute or convalescent COVID-19. The chain uses TRBV6-5 and TRBJ2-7; D is unresolved. The sample taken for sequencing was peripheral blood. Here the CDR3 DNA reads TGTGCCAGCAGTTACTCGGCCCTTACCCTCGAGCAGTACTTC. Amino acids: CASSYSALTLEQYF.